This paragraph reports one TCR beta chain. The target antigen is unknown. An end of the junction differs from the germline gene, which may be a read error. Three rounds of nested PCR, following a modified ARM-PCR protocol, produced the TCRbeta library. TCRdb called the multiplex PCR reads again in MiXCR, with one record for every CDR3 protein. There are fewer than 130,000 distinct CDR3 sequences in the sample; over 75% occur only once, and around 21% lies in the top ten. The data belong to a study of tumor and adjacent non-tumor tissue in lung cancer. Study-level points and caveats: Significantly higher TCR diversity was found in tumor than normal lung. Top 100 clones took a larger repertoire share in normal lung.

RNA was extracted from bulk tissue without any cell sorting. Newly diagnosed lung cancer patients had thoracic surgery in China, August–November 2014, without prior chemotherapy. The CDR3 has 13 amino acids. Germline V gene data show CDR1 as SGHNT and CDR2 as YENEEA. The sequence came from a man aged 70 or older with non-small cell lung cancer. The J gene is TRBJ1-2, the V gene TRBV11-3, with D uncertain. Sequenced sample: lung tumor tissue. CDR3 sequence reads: CASSPRRSYDYTF. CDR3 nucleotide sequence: TGTGCCAGCAGCCCACGACGGAGCTATGACTACACCTTC.